This T cell receptor (beta chain) was identified during a study of T-cell memory formation after mild COVID-19. The germline gives CDR1 LGHNA, CDR2 YSLEER. Trimming removed 1 base from V and 6 bases from J, with 7 bases in between. The CDR3 consists of 13 residues. This clonotype appeared a few times. TCRdb reprocessed the 5' RACE reads with MiXCR, giving one entry per CDR3 protein. The data contain 250,000 to 300,000 distinct CDR3 sequences, under 20% of them singletons. Sequenced material: PBMCs or a T cell subset sorted from them (not recorded which). This rearrangement joins TRBV4-3 to TRBJ2-1; D is tentatively TRBD1 or TRBD2 (5 bases each). This TCR derives from a man aged 18 to 30 who had mild COVID-19 (a few samples of this study predate the infection). Cell type and time point are not known. The CDR3 here is CASSQAGGNEQFF. The CDR3 nucleotides read TGCGCCAGCAGCCAAGCTGGGGGCAATGAGCAGTTCTTC.